This TCR beta chain is from a study of cytomegalovirus exposure and HLA in healthy donors. A single count supports this clone. The assay was immunoSEQ multiplex PCR, and TCRdb's table has in-frame clones only and misses some. This sample has 95,000 to 150,000 clones; around nine tenths occur once, and the top ten carry 1.5% to 2.5%. The CDR3 runs 13 residues. CDR1 is ENHRY, CDR2 SYGVKD, per germline. The trim removed 11 bases at V and 7 bases at J, leaving 8 bases unmatched. J is TRBJ2-1 and V is TRBV10-3; 10 nucleotides align to TRBD1. This receptor was obtained from a woman between 18 and 29 years old in good health and CMV-seronegative. The sample consisted of PBMCs. Written as DNA, the CDR3 is TGTGCCTCCTCCGGGACAGGGGCGAATGAGCAGTTCTTC. Translated: CASSGTGANEQFF.